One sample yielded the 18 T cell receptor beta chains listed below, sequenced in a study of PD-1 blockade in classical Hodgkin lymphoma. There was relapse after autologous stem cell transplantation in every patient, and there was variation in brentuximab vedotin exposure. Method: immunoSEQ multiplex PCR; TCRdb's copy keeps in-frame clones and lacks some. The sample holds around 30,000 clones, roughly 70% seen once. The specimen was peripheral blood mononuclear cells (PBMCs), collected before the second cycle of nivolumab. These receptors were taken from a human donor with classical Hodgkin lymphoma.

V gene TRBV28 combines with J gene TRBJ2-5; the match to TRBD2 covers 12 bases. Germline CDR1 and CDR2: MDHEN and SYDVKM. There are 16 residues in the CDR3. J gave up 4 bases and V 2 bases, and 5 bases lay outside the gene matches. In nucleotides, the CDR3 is TGTGCCAGCAGTTTAAGGCTAGCGGGGGGGCGAGAGACCCAGTACTTC. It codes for CASSLRLAGGRETQYF.

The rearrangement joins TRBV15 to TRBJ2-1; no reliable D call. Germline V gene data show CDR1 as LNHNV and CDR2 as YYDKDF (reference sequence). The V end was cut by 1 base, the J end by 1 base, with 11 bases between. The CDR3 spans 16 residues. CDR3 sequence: CATSRVVAESYNEQFF. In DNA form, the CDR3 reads TGTGCCACCAGCAGAGTAGTGGCAGAATCCTACAATGAGCAGTTCTTC.

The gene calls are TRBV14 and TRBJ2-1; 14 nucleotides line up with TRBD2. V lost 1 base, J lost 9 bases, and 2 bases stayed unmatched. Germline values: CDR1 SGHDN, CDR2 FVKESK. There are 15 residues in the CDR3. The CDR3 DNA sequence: TGTGCCAGCAGCCAAGGACTAGCGGGGGGGCGTGAGCAGTTCTTC. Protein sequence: CASSQGLAGGREQFF.

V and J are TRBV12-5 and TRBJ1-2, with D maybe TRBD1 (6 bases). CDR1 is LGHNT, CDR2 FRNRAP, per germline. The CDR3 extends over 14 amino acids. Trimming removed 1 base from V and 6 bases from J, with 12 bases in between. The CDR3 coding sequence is TGTGCTAGTGGTTTGGCCGGACAGAGAGATGGCTACACCTTC. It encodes CASGLAGQRDGYTF.

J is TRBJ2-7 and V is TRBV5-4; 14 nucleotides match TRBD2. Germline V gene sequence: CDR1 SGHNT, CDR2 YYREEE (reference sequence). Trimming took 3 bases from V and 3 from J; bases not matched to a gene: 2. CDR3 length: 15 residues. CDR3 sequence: CASSSGLAGGYEQYF. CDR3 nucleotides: TGTGCCAGCAGCTCCGGACTAGCGGGGGGCTACGAGCAGTACTTC.

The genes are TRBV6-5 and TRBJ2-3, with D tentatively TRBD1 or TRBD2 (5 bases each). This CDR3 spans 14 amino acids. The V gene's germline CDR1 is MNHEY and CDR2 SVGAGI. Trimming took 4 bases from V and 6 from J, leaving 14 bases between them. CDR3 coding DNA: TGTGCCAGCAGTTGGATGAGGGGAACCGATACGCAGTATTTT. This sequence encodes CASSWMRGTDTQYF.

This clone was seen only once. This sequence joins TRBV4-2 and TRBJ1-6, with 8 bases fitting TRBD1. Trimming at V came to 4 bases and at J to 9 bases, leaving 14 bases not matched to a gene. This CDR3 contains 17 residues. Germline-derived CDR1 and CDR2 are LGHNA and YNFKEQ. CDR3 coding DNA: TGTGCCAGCAGCCGGCCCGTTTCCGGACAGGGAGGTTCACCCCTCCACTTT. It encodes CASSRPVSGQGGSPLHF.

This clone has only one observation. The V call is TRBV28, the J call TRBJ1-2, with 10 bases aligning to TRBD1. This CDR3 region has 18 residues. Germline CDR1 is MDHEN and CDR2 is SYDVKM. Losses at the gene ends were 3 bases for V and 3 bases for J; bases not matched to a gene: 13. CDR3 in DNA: TGTGCCAGCAGTTTTCGGTACCGGGGACAGGGGCGGTACTATGGCTACACCTTC. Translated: CASSFRYRGQGRYYGYTF.

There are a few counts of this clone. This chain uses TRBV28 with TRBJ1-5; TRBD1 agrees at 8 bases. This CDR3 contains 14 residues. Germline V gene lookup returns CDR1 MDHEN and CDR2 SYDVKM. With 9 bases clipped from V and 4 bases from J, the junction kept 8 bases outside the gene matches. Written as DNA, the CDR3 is TGTGCCAGTATTACAGGGGGTACTAATCAGCCCCAGCATTTT. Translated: CASITGGTNQPQHF.

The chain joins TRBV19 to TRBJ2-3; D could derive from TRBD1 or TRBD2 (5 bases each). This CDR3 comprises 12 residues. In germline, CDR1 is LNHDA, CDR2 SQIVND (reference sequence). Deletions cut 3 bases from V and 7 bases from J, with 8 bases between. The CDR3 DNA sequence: TGTGCCAGTAGTATTGAGGGGTATACGCAGTATTTT. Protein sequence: CASSIEGYTQYF.

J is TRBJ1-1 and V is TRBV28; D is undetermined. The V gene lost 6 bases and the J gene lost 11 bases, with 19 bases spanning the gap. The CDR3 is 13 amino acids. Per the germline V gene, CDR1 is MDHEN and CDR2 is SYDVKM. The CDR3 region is CASSPDRLPPAFF. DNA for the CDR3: TGTGCCAGCAGCCCGGACCGTCTCCCCCCCGCTTTCTTT.

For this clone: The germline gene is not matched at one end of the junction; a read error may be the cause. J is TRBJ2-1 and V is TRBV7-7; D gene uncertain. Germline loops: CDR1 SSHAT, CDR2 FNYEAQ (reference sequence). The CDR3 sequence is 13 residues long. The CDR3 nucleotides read TGTGCTAGCAGCCCCGGATCCAAGGCCGAGCAGTTCTTC. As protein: CASSPGSKAEQFF.

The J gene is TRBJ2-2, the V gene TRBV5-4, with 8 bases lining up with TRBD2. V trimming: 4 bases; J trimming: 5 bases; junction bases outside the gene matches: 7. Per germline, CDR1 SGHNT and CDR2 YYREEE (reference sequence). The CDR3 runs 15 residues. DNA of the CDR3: TGTGCCAGCAGCGACGGGACTAGGCCGACCGGGGAGCTGTTTTTT. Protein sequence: CASSDGTRPTGELFF.

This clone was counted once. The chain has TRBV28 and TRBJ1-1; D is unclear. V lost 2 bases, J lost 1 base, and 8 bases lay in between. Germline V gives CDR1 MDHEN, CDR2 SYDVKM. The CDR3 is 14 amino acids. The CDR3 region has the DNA TGTGCCAGCAGTTTAAACAGAAGGAACACTGAAGCTTTCTTT. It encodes CASSLNRRNTEAFF.

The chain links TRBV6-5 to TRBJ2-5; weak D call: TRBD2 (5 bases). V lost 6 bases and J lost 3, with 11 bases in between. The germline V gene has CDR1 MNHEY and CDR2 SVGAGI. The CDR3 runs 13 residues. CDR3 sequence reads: CASRPDGEETQYF. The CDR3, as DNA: TGTGCCAGCAGACCGGACGGGGAAGAGACCCAGTACTTC.

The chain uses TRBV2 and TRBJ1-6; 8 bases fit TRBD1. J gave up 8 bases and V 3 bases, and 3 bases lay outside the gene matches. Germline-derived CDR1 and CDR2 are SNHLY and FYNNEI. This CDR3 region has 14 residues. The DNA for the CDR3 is TGTGCCAGCAGTGATCCAGGGGGCTATTCACCCCTCCACTTT. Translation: CASSDPGGYSPLHF.

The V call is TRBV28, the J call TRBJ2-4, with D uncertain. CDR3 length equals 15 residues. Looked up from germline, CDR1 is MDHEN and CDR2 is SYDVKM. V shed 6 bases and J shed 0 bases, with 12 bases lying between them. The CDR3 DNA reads TGTGCCAGCAGCCTCCACCCCCCAGCCAAAAACATTCAGTACTTC. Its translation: CASSLHPPAKNIQYF. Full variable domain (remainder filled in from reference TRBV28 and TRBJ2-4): DVKVTQSSRYLVKRTGEKVFLECVQDMDHENMFWYRQDPGLGLRLIYFSYDVKMKEKGDIPEGYSVSREKKERFSLILESASTNQTSMYLCASSLHPPAKNIQYFGAGTRLSVL.

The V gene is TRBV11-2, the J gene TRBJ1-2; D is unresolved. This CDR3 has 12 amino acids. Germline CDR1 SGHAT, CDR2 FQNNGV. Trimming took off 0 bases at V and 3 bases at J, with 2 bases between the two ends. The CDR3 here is CASSLDDYGYTF. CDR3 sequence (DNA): TGTGCCAGCAGCTTAGATGACTATGGCTACACCTTC.